These 10 T cell receptor beta chains share one sample of origin, sequenced in a study of T cell responses to AZD1222 COVID-19 vaccine. Here immunoSEQ multiplex PCR was the method, and the copy in TCRdb shows in-frame clones only, minus some. The repertoire consists of about 130,000 clones, with roughly 93% occurring once and the leading ten covering about 1.1%. The source was peripheral blood, collected 28 days after the second AZD1222 dose. The receptor set was obtained from an adult who received the AZD1222 COVID-19 vaccine.

V and J are TRBV6-1 and TRBJ1-4; D gene unclear. The CDR3 covers 13 residues. Germline CDR1 and CDR2: MNHNS and SASEGT. V was cut by 1 base and J by 10 bases, with 10 bases left in between. The CDR3 nucleotides are TGTGCCAGCAGTGAAGACAGCCTGGCAAAACTGTTTTTT. Translation gives CASSEDSLAKLFF.

This chain links TRBV2 with TRBJ2-2; no definite D call. Trimming removed 4 bases from V and 7 bases from J, with 13 bases in between. This CDR3 is built from 14 residues. Germline V gene lookup returns CDR1 SNHLY and CDR2 FYNNEI. Written as DNA, the CDR3 is TGTGCCAGCAGTGTTCTGGGTTGGGGCGGGGAGCTGTTTTTT. Its protein product is CASSVLGWGGELFF.

This chain joins TRBV6-5 and TRBJ2-7; the match to TRBD2 covers 11 bases. This CDR3 is built from 15 residues. Trimming cost V 5 bases and J 6 bases; bases outside gene matches: 9. CDR1 is MNHEY, CDR2 SVGAGI, per germline. CDR3 residues: CASSTLAGGPSEQYF. CDR3 DNA: TGTGCCAGCAGTACCTTAGCGGGAGGGCCGTCCGAGCAGTACTTC.

The V gene is TRBV28, the J gene TRBJ1-2; 7 bases agree with TRBD1. This CDR3 has 15 amino acids. V trimming: 4 bases; J trimming: 2 bases; junction bases outside the gene matches: 7. From germline, CDR1 is MDHEN and CDR2 SYDVKM. CDR3: CASSSGGGANYGYTF. CDR3 DNA: TGTGCCAGCAGTTCGGGAGGGGGCGCCAACTATGGCTACACCTTC.

This chain links TRBV2 with TRBJ1-5; D might be TRBD1 (5 bases). CDR3 length: 13 amino acids. Trimming shortened V by 2 bases and J by 7 bases, and 9 bases separated the two germline ends. CDR1 and CDR2 (germline): SNHLY, FYNNEI. Written as DNA, the CDR3 is TGTGCCAGCAGTGAAAGGGGACTCCAGCCCCAGCATTTT. Encoded protein: CASSERGLQPQHF.

The chain combines TRBV5-6 with TRBJ2-3; D might be TRBD1 (5 bases). This CDR3 comprises 16 residues. V was pared by 2 bases and J by 4 bases, with 17 bases between. Germline assignment: CDR1 SGHDT and CDR2 YYEEEE. This CDR3 reads CASSFDLPGLADTQYF. The CDR3, as DNA: TGTGCCAGCAGCTTCGACCTTCCAGGGTTGGCAGATACGCAGTATTTT.

J is TRBJ2-7 and V is TRBV30; the match to TRBD2 covers 8 bases. Germline assignment: CDR1 GTSNPN and CDR2 SVGIG (reference sequence). The CDR3 contains 16 residues. Unmatched junction bases numbered 9, after V lost 0 bases and J lost 2 bases. The CDR3 protein is CAWSVRGTSPAYEQYF. The CDR3 nucleotides are TGTGCCTGGAGTGTACGGGGGACTAGTCCAGCCTACGAGCAGTACTTC.

The chain couples TRBV5-6 to TRBJ2-5, with TRBD1 as a possible D gene (5 bases). Trimming took off 0 bases at V and 8 bases at J, with 14 bases between the two ends. CDR3 length: 14 residues. Germline CDR1 and CDR2: SGHDT and YYEEEE. The CDR3 DNA is TGTGCCAGCAGCTTGGATCCGACAGCTGTCACCCAGTACTTC. This encodes CASSLDPTAVTQYF.

V usage is TRBV19 and J usage is TRBJ2-3; 8 nucleotides match TRBD1. J gave up 4 bases and V 7 bases, and 4 bases lay outside the gene matches. The CDR3 covers 13 residues. The V gene's germline CDR1 is LNHDA and CDR2 SQIVND (reference sequence). The chain's CDR3 is CASMDRAADTQYF. DNA for the CDR3: TGTGCCAGTATGGACAGGGCGGCAGATACGCAGTATTTT.

The V call is TRBV6-1, the J call TRBJ2-3, with D possibly TRBD2 on 6 matching bases. The CDR3 sequence is 15 residues long. V gave up 3 bases and J gave up 3 bases, with 13 bases separating them. CDR1 is MNHNS and CDR2 is SASEGT in the germline V gene. The CDR3 region is CASSDRGGMTDTQYF. The DNA of the CDR3 is TGTGCCAGCAGTGACCGAGGCGGGATGACAGATACGCAGTATTTT.